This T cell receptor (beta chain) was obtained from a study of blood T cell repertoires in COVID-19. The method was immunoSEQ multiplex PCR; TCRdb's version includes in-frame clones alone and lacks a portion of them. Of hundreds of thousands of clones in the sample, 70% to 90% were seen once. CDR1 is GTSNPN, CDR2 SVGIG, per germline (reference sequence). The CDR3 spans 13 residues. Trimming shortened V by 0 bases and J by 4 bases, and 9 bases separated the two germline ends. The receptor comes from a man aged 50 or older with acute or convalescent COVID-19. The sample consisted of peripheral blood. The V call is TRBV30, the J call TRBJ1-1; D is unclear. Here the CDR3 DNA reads TGTGCCTGGAGTGTCCCGCTAGGCACTGAAGCTTTCTTT. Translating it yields CAWSVPLGTEAFF.